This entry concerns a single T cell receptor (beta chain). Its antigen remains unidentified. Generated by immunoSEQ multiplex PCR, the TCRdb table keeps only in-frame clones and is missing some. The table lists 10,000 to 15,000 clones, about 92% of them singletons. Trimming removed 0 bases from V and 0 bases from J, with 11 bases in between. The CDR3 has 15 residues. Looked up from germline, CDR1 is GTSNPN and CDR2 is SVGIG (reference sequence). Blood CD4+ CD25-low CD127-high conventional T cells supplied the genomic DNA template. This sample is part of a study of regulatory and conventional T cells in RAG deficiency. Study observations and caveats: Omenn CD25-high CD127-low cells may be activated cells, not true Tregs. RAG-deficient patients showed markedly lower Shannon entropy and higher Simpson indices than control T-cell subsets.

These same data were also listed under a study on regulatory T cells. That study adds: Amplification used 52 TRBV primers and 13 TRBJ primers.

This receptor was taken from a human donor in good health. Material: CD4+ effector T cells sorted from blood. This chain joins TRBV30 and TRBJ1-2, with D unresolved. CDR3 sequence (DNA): TGTGCCTGGAGTGTACGGAGGCCAGCTAACTATGGCTACACCTTC. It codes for CAWSVRRPANYGYTF.